The 24 T cell receptor beta chains reported below all come from one sample, sequenced in a study of vaccination and CD4 T cells after COVID-19. These TCRs' antigens remain unknown. Treatment of the sample: 10-day PBMC culture with coronavirus spike peptide pools or control peptides (ViraFEST assay). Samples of CD4+ T cells were obtained from the unexposed donor before the COVID-19 pandemic (2011-2018). Sequencing of cultured CD4+ T cell DNA used the Oncomine TCR Beta short-read assay. Genomic DNA was drawn out of CD4+ T cells grown in culture. TCRdb reprocessed the PCR reads with MiXCR, giving one entry per CDR3 protein. The data show roughly 12,000 distinct CDR3 sequences, 35% to 40% seen once. Material: CD4+ T cells from blood, cultured in vitro. The receptor source for this set is a human donor in good health.

The chain recombines TRBV30 with TRBJ2-7; weak D call: TRBD1 (5 bases). In germline, CDR1 is GTSNPN, CDR2 SVGIG (reference sequence). The V gene lost 1 base and the J gene lost 5 bases, with 12 bases spanning the gap. The CDR3 loop spans 13 amino acids. The CDR3 DNA follows: TGTGCCTGGAGTGGGACATGGATGGACGAGCAGTACTTC. It specifies CAWSGTWMDEQYF.

This clonotype was counted only a few times. The genes are TRBV2 and TRBJ2-2; D might be TRBD2 (6 bases). V lost 4 bases and J lost 8, with 8 bases in between. The CDR3 totals 12 residues. The germline V gene has CDR1 SNHLY and CDR2 FYNNEI. The CDR3: CASSGRGGELFF. In DNA form, the CDR3 reads TGTGCCAGCAGTGGGCGGGGAGGGGAGCTGTTTTTT.

This clonotype has a single count. The chain combines TRBV6-2 or TRBV6-3 with TRBJ2-6; possible D gene TRBD1, 5 bases. The CDR3 totals 17 residues. CDR1 is MNHEY, CDR2 SVGEGT, per germline. Trimming shortened V by 2 bases and J by 1 base, and 12 bases separated the two germline ends. DNA of the CDR3: TGTGCCAGCAGTTACCGGACAAGGTTATCTGGGGCCAACGTCCTGACTTTC. Its translation: CASSYRTRLSGANVLTF.

The chain employs TRBV19 and TRBJ2-6, with D possibly called TRBD1 or TRBD2 (5 bases each). The germline V and J ends were trimmed by 5 bases and 1 base, with 18 bases remaining between them. The CDR3 is made up of 18 amino acids. Looked up from germline, CDR1 is LNHDA and CDR2 is SQIVND (reference sequence). The DNA for the CDR3 is TGTGCCAGTAGTCCCCCGGTGGGATGGGGGTCTGGGGCCAACGTCCTGACTTTC. Its translation is CASSPPVGWGSGANVLTF.

V and J are TRBV28 and TRBJ1-5; 8 bases agree with TRBD1. From germline, CDR1 is MDHEN and CDR2 SYDVKM. The CDR3 is 14 residues long. V shed 5 bases and J 7 bases; nucleotides not matched to a gene: 7. The CDR3 DNA follows: TGTGCCAGCAGTCCGACAGGGGCGGGGCAGCCCCAGCATTTT. It yields the protein CASSPTGAGQPQHF.

V gene TRBV6-5 combines with J gene TRBJ2-6, with 12 bases identical to TRBD1. With 2 bases clipped from V and 0 bases from J, the junction kept 2 bases outside the gene matches. The length of the CDR3 is 18 residues. The germline gives CDR1 MNHEY, CDR2 SVGAGI. Here the CDR3 reads CASSYGTGGPSGANVLTF. CDR3 DNA: TGTGCCAGCAGTTACGGGACAGGGGGCCCCTCTGGGGCCAACGTCCTGACTTTC.

The CDR3 DNA reads as TGTGCCAGCAGTTACTTGGGGACCTCTAGCACAGATACGCAGTATTTT. It yields the protein CASSYLGTSSTDTQYF. This chain uses TRBV6-2 or TRBV6-3 with TRBJ2-3; either TRBD1 or TRBD2 may supply D (5 bases each). V lost 1 base, J lost 0 bases, and 11 bases lay in between. Per germline, CDR1 MNHEY and CDR2 SVGEGT. The length of the CDR3 is 16 residues.

The V gene is TRBV20-1, the J gene TRBJ1-1; tentative D call: TRBD1 (5 bases). The V end was cut by 2 bases, the J end by 5 bases, with 15 bases between. Germline V lookup: CDR1 DFQATT, CDR2 SNEGSKA (reference sequence). The CDR3 covers 14 residues. Written as DNA, the CDR3 is TGCAGTGCTAGACATGCAGGGAGTGGGACTGAAGCTTTCTTT. Translation gives CSARHAGSGTEAFF.

The genes are TRBV18 and TRBJ2-7; D may correspond to TRBD1 or TRBD2 (5 bases each). Germline V lookup: CDR1 KGHSH, CDR2 LQKENI. CDR3 length: 15 amino acids. Trimming took 6 bases from V and 2 from J, leaving 17 bases between them. This chain's CDR3 is CASSPVGVGAYEQYF. The CDR3 region has the DNA TGTGCCAGCTCCCCAGTCGGGGTAGGGGCCTACGAGCAGTACTTC.

This clonotype has just one count. The genes are TRBV5-1 and TRBJ1-5; D gene ambiguous. This CDR3 region has 15 residues. From germline, CDR1 is SGHRS and CDR2 YFSETQ. Trimming removed 4 bases at V and 0 bases at J, with 11 bases between. The CDR3 nucleotides read TGCGCCAGCAGCCCGTCGGGGAATAGCAATCAGCCCCAGCATTTT. This gives the protein CASSPSGNSNQPQHF.

The chain is built from TRBV29-1 and TRBJ2-5; no clear D. The CDR3 loop spans 14 amino acids. CDR1 is SQVTM, CDR2 ANQGSEA, per germline. V dropped 3 bases and J dropped 1 base, with 12 bases sitting between them. CDR3: CSVEAPGLQETQYF. The DNA of the CDR3 is TGCAGCGTTGAGGCCCCGGGTCTCCAAGAGACCCAGTACTTC.

This clonotype was seen a few times. The V call is TRBV27, the J call TRBJ2-7; TRBD2 aligns across 10 bases. The CDR3 runs to 12 residues. Losses at the gene ends were 4 bases for V and 9 bases for J; bases not matched to a gene: 3. The germline gives CDR1 MNHEY, CDR2 SMNVEV (reference sequence). The CDR3 here is CASSSRTSGQYF. The CDR3 DNA is TGTGCCAGCAGTTCCCGGACTAGCGGGCAGTACTTC.

This clonotype was observed a handful of times. V and J are TRBV20-1 and TRBJ2-1; 8 bases line up with TRBD2. The V gene's germline CDR1 is DFQATT and CDR2 SNEGSKA (reference sequence). This CDR3 is 16 amino acids long. The V segment lost 1 base and the J segment 1 base; nucleotides outside the gene matches: 6. The CDR3 protein is CSARGGGRTSYNEQFF. The CDR3 DNA reads TGCAGTGCTAGAGGTGGCGGGAGGACATCCTACAATGAGCAGTTCTTC.

The CDR3 DNA is TGTGCCAGCAGCTTAAGCCTAGCCACAGATACGCAGTATTTT. Its translation is CASSLSLATDTQYF. The rearrangement links TRBV7-9 to TRBJ2-3, with a tentative D call TRBD2 (5 bases). The V gene's germline CDR1 is SEHNR and CDR2 FQNEAQ (reference sequence). CDR3 length: 14 amino acids. Trimming took 2 bases from V and 2 from J, leaving 8 bases between them.

This chain uses TRBV7-9 with TRBJ2-7, with 8 bases identical to TRBD1. Germline CDR1 and CDR2: SEHNR and FQNEAQ (reference sequence). Trimming removed 4 bases from V and 6 bases from J; junction bases left unmatched: 5. The CDR3 length is 13 residues. Here the CDR3 DNA reads TGTGCCAGCAGCTACGCCGACAGGGGCGAGCAGTACTTC. It codes for CASSYADRGEQYF.

The chain employs TRBV5-1 and TRBJ1-1; no definite D call. Germline V CDR1 and CDR2: SGHRS, YFSETQ. Trimming stripped 1 base from V and 8 bases from J, with 9 bases between. The CDR3 sequence is 12 residues long. This CDR3 reads CASSLTQFEAFF. CDR3 nucleotides: TGCGCCAGCAGCTTGACACAATTCGAAGCTTTCTTT.

The chain carries TRBV6-2 or TRBV6-3 and TRBJ2-3, with D maybe TRBD2 (5 bases). Germline CDR1 is MNHEY and CDR2 is SVGEGT. There are 13 residues in the CDR3. V was pared by 4 bases and J by 9 bases, with 14 bases between. CDR3: CASSSDFLSTQYF. The CDR3 coding sequence is TGTGCCAGCAGTTCGGACTTTCTCTCCACGCAGTATTTT.

The chain couples TRBV7-9 to TRBJ1-6, with D unclear. Germline CDR1 reads SEHNR; CDR2 reads FQNEAQ (reference sequence). Trimming pared 2 bases from V and 8 bases from J, leaving 7 bases between. The length of the CDR3 is 13 residues. CDR3 amino acids: CASSLSGDSPLHF. CDR3 nucleotide sequence: TGTGCCAGCAGCTTATCTGGAGATTCACCCCTCCACTTT.

The V call is TRBV19, the J call TRBJ1-4; TRBD1 agrees at 7 bases. The CDR3 length is 15 residues. The germline CDR1 and CDR2 sequences are LNHDA and SQIVND (reference sequence). J was trimmed by 8 bases and V by 7 bases; bases with no gene match: 13. CDR3 protein: CASTDRGGGIEKLFF. The CDR3 DNA sequence: TGTGCCAGTACCGATCGAGGGGGCGGCATCGAAAAACTGTTTTTT.

The V gene is TRBV20-1, the J gene TRBJ2-7; TRBD1 matches at 8 bases. The CDR3 length is 13 residues. CDR1 is DFQATT and CDR2 is SNEGSKA in the germline V gene (reference sequence). Trimming cost V 8 bases and J 7 bases; bases outside gene matches: 13. The CDR3: CSFSHTGGREQYF. CDR3 bases: TGCAGTTTTTCCCATACAGGGGGTAGGGAGCAGTACTTC.

The chain is built from TRBV7-2 and TRBJ2-7; the D gene is possibly TRBD1 (6 bases). The V gene lost 0 bases and the J gene lost 0 bases, with 15 bases spanning the gap. There are 17 residues in the CDR3. Germline CDR1 and CDR2: SGHTA and FQGNSA. The CDR3 sequence is CASSLAPPGASSYEQYF. The CDR3 nucleotides read TGTGCCAGCAGCTTAGCCCCCCCAGGGGCGAGCTCCTACGAGCAGTACTTC.

This sequence joins TRBV6-4 and TRBJ2-1; D remains ambiguous. The CDR3 length is 13 residues. V was clipped by 2 bases and J by 0 bases, with 2 bases between them. CDR1 and CDR2 (germline): MRHNA, SNTAGT. In DNA, the CDR3 is TGTGCCAGCAGTGACAGCTCCTACAATGAGCAGTTCTTC. Protein sequence: CASSDSSYNEQFF.

This clonotype has just a few counts. CDR3 region: CASSYSLYQETQYF. The DNA of the CDR3 is TGTGCCAGCAGTTACTCGTTGTACCAAGAGACCCAGTACTTC. This chain joins TRBV6-5 and TRBJ2-5; no definite D call. The V gene lost 0 bases and the J gene lost 0 bases, with 5 bases spanning the gap. CDR3 length: 14 residues. Per germline, CDR1 MNHEY and CDR2 SVGAGI.

This sequence joins TRBV20-1 and TRBJ1-2; TRBD1 might be the D (6 bases). V was clipped by 6 bases and J by 4 bases, with 15 bases between them. This CDR3 has 13 amino acids. The germline V gene encodes CDR1 DFQATT and CDR2 SNEGSKA (reference sequence). The CDR3 DNA sequence: TGCAGTGCAAGGATTCAGGGGACCTATGGCTACACCTTC. It yields the protein CSARIQGTYGYTF.